Following are 24 T cell receptor beta chains from one sample sequenced in a study of CD8 T cells in Susac syndrome. Random hexamers primed reverse transcription of about 0.5 to 1 ug RNA. MiXCR, run by TCRdb on the immunoSEQ multiplex PCR reads, gives a single entry per CDR3 protein. Among hundreds of thousands of distinct CDR3 sequences listed, about 88% were seen once. Source material: CD8+ T cells from PBMCs. These receptors all come from a human donor with multiple sclerosis.

V usage is TRBV4-1 and J usage is TRBJ2-2; D might be TRBD1 (6 bases). The V gene's germline CDR1 is MGHRA and CDR2 YSYEKL. Trimming removed 1 base from V and 4 bases from J, with 13 bases in between. CDR3 length equals 16 residues. CDR3 residues: CASSQVVGAGTGELFF. CDR3 bases: TGCGCCAGCAGCCAAGTCGTGGGGGCAGGCACCGGGGAGCTGTTTTTT.

J is TRBJ2-1 and V is TRBV11-3; unclear D gene. The CDR3 extends over 11 amino acids. Germline CDR1 is SGHNT and CDR2 is YENEEA. V lost 4 bases, J lost 8 bases, and 6 bases lay in between. This chain's CDR3 is CASSYKYEQFF. The CDR3 DNA sequence: TGTGCCAGCAGCTATAAATATGAGCAGTTCTTC.

V and J are TRBV6-2 or TRBV6-3 and TRBJ2-3, with 9 positions matching TRBD2. The CDR3 consists of 12 residues. With 11 bases clipped from V and 5 bases from J, the junction kept 5 bases outside the gene matches. Germline V gives CDR1 MNHEY, CDR2 SVGEGT. The CDR3 spells CASLAGGDTQYF. The CDR3 nucleotides read TGTGCCTCACTAGCGGGCGGAGATACGCAGTATTTT.

The chain has TRBV4-3 and TRBJ1-4; 8 bases match TRBD1. The CDR3 is 18 amino acids. J lost 10 bases, V lost 0 bases, and 16 bases had no gene match. Germline V gene sequence: CDR1 LGHNA, CDR2 YSLEER. The CDR3 sequence is CASSQDNSVRRGLGKLFF. The CDR3 region has the DNA TGCGCCAGCAGCCAAGATAATAGTGTGCGCAGGGGGCTAGGAAAACTGTTTTTT.

This rearrangement joins TRBV6-5 to TRBJ2-1; the match to TRBD2 covers 11 bases. Germline CDR1 reads MNHEY; CDR2 reads SVGAGI. CDR3 length: 19 residues. Trimming cost V 2 bases and J 5 bases; bases outside gene matches: 14. The CDR3 nucleotides are TGTGCCAGCAGTTACCCCAGAGGGGTAGCGGGAGGGGGTGACAATGAGCAGTTCTTC. Amino acids: CASSYPRGVAGGGDNEQFF.

V usage is TRBV19 and J usage is TRBJ1-1; possibly TRBD1 for D (6 bases). Germline-derived CDR1 and CDR2 are LNHDA and SQIVND (reference sequence). The CDR3 covers 13 residues. The ends were cut back, 7 bases at V and 2 bases at J, with 11 bases in the middle. This CDR3 reads CASTRGFNTEAFF. The CDR3 DNA is TGTGCCAGTACCAGGGGTTTCAACACTGAAGCTTTCTTT.

This clonotype was detected only a few times. The chain has TRBV2 and TRBJ2-7; no clear D gene. CDR1 and CDR2 from the germline V gene are SNHLY and FYNNEI. Trimming shortened V by 3 bases and J by 1 base, and 13 bases separated the two germline ends. The CDR3 is made up of 15 amino acids. The CDR3: CASSEPQAGSYEQYF. The CDR3 nucleotides are TGTGCCAGCAGTGAGCCGCAGGCCGGTTCCTACGAGCAGTACTTC.

The chain employs TRBV7-6 and TRBJ2-1, with a weak D call TRBD2 (5 bases). Germline CDR1 reads SGHVS; CDR2 reads FNYEAQ. CDR3 length: 13 amino acids. Deletions cut 0 bases from V and 9 bases from J, with 9 bases between. CDR3 loop: CASSLAVGAEQFF. The CDR3, as DNA: TGTGCCAGCAGCTTAGCGGTGGGAGCTGAGCAGTTCTTC.

The CDR3 bases are TGCGCCAGCAGTCACCGGGGTAGCGGGGGAACAGATACGCAGTATTTT. Amino acid sequence: CASSHRGSGGTDTQYF. The chain couples TRBV23-1 to TRBJ2-3; 9 bases map to TRBD2. TRBV23-1 is filed as an ORF, its function uncertain. The CDR3 loop spans 16 amino acids. Trimming removed 3 bases from V and 3 bases from J; junction bases left unmatched: 7.

The gene calls are TRBV27 and TRBJ2-6; the D gene could be TRBD1 or TRBD2 (5 bases each). Between the trimmed V and J ends, which lost 4 bases and 1 base, there was a span of 5 bases. CDR3 length: 14 residues. Germline CDR1 MNHEY, CDR2 SMNVEV (reference sequence). CDR3 region: CASSWGSGANVLTF. CDR3 bases: TGTGCCAGCAGTTGGGGGTCTGGGGCCAACGTCCTGACTTTC.

The rearrangement joins TRBV30 to TRBJ1-3; TRBD1 might be the D (5 bases). The germline V gene has CDR1 GTSNPN and CDR2 SVGIG (reference sequence). The CDR3 runs to 14 residues. The ends were cut back, 4 bases at V and 0 bases at J, with 10 bases in the middle. In nucleotides, the CDR3 is TGTGCCTGGACCTGGGGCACCTCTGGAAACACCATATATTTT. It is translated as CAWTWGTSGNTIYF.

This chain joins TRBV9 and TRBJ2-3, with no clear D. The CDR3 is made up of 14 amino acids. V dropped 0 bases and J dropped 0 bases, with 5 bases sitting between them. Germline assignment: CDR1 SGDLS and CDR2 YYNGEE. This CDR3 is CASSVVVSTDTQYF. The CDR3 DNA follows: TGTGCCAGCAGCGTAGTAGTCAGCACAGATACGCAGTATTTT.

The chain has TRBV3-1 and TRBJ1-5; 8 nucleotides match TRBD1. Germline CDR1 reads LGHDT; CDR2 reads YNNKEL (reference sequence). The length of the CDR3 is 17 residues. Losses at the gene ends were 0 bases for V and 6 bases for J; bases not matched to a gene: 10. CDR3 sequence: CASSQDPPGGAGQPQHF. The CDR3, as DNA: TGTGCCAGCAGCCAAGACCCCCCAGGGGGCGCAGGTCAGCCCCAGCATTTT.

The chain recombines TRBV28 with TRBJ2-6; 11 bases map to TRBD1. In germline, CDR1 is MDHEN, CDR2 SYDVKM. The CDR3 covers 17 residues. The V segment lost 8 bases and the J segment 0 bases; nucleotides outside the gene matches: 6. The CDR3 sequence is CASGDRGSLSGANVLTF. CDR3 in DNA: TGTGCCAGCGGGGACAGGGGGAGCCTCTCTGGGGCCAACGTCCTGACTTTC.

The chain couples TRBV12-3 or TRBV12-4 to TRBJ2-1; D not resolved. V gave up 6 bases and J gave up 4 bases, with 10 bases separating them. The CDR3 extends over 13 amino acids. As DNA, the CDR3 is TGTGCCAGCAGCGGACGTTTGTACAATGAGCAGTTCTTC. This gives the protein CASSGRLYNEQFF.

The chain recombines TRBV19 with TRBJ2-3; D might be TRBD2 (6 bases). The CDR3 runs 14 residues. The V end lost 7 bases, the J end lost 0 bases, and 11 bases lay between the germline ends. The germline V gene has CDR1 LNHDA and CDR2 SQIVND (reference sequence). The CDR3 DNA follows: TGTGCCAGTACTGCTAGCGAAAGCACAGATACGCAGTATTTT. Translating it yields CASTASESTDTQYF.

The chain carries TRBV10-3 and TRBJ2-1; D may be TRBD2 (6 bases). In germline, CDR1 is ENHRY, CDR2 SYGVKD. This CDR3 is 16 amino acids long. The ends were cut back, 5 bases at V and 1 base at J, with 15 bases in the middle. This chain's CDR3 is CAISNLKAGSYNEQFF. The CDR3 DNA reads TGTGCCATCAGTAATCTCAAGGCGGGATCCTACAATGAGCAGTTCTTC.

Only a few counts were recorded for this clonotype. The chain recombines TRBV4-3 with TRBJ2-7; D perhaps matches TRBD2 (5 bases). Per germline, CDR1 LGHNA and CDR2 YSLEER. Trimming left V 0 bases short and J 9 bases short, with 12 bases between. This CDR3 spans 13 amino acids. CDR3 bases: TGCGCCAGCAGCCAAGATCGGGGTCCATGGCAGTACTTC. Encoded protein: CASSQDRGPWQYF.

This chain uses TRBV27 with TRBJ1-2; 11 nucleotides agree with TRBD1. Per the germline V gene, CDR1 is MNHEY and CDR2 is SMNVEV (reference sequence). J gave up 7 bases and V 5 bases, and 6 bases lay outside the gene matches. The CDR3 is made up of 14 amino acids. In nucleotides, the CDR3 is TGTGCCAGCAGTCCGGGACAGGGGGTAGGTGGCTACACCTTC. Residues: CASSPGQGVGGYTF.

The chain joins TRBV4-3 to TRBJ2-1, with 8 nucleotides matching TRBD1. CDR1 LGHNA and CDR2 YSLEER come from the germline V gene. The CDR3 runs to 15 residues. V lost 4 bases, J lost 3 bases, and 5 bases stayed unmatched. CDR3 sequence reads: CASSRSTGDYNEQFF. The CDR3, as DNA: TGCGCCAGCAGCCGCTCGACAGGGGACTACAATGAGCAGTTCTTC.

This chain joins TRBV5-5 and TRBJ2-2, with D unresolved. CDR1 is SGHKS, CDR2 YYEKEE, per germline (reference sequence). This CDR3 spans 12 amino acids. The V end was cut by 2 bases, the J end by 4 bases, with 3 bases between. The CDR3 nucleotides read TGTGCCAGCAGCTTTTCCACCGGGGAGCTGTTTTTT. Encoded protein: CASSFSTGELFF.

The chain joins TRBV9 to TRBJ2-3; 8 bases match TRBD1. The length of the CDR3 is 16 residues. V lost 3 bases and J lost 2; bases outside the gene matches: 8. Germline V gene sequence: CDR1 SGDLS, CDR2 YYNGEE. The CDR3 nucleotides are TGTGCCAGCAGCGAACCAGGGGGCGCCCCCACAGATACGCAGTATTTT. Residues: CASSEPGGAPTDTQYF.

The CDR3 region is CASSRGPSYEQYF. DNA of the CDR3: TGTGCCAGCAGCCGCGGGCCCTCCTACGAGCAGTACTTC. The gene calls are TRBV5-4 and TRBJ2-7; D perhaps matches TRBD2 (5 bases). V lost 4 bases and J lost 0, with 8 bases in between. The CDR3 is 13 residues long. CDR1 and CDR2 from the germline V gene are SGHNT and YYREEE (reference sequence).

The gene calls are TRBV29-1 and TRBJ2-3, with 12 bases aligning to TRBD2. The CDR3 runs to 17 residues. V was pared by 7 bases and J by 4 bases, with 15 bases of the junction left unmatched. CDR1 is SQVTM and CDR2 is ANQGSEA in the germline V gene. CDR3 bases: TGCAGCGGCATTCTAGCGGGAGGGCCGGATCCAGCAGATACGCAGTATTTT. This codes for CSGILAGGPDPADTQYF.